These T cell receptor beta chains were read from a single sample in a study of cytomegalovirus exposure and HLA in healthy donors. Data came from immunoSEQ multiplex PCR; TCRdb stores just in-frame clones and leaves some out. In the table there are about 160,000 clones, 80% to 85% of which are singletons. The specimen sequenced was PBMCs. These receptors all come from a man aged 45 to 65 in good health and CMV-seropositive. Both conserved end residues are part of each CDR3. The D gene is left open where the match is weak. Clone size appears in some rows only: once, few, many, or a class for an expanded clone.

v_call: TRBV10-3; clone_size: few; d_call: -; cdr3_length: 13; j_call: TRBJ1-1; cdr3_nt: TGTGCCATCAGTGAGTTGTCGGGGTCGGAAGCTTTCTTT; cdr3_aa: CAISELSGSEAFF
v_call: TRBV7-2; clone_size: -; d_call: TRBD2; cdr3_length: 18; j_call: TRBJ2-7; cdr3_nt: TGTGCCAGCAGCTTATCCCTCCTAGCGGGGGGGTATGCTTACGAGCAGTACTTC; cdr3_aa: CASSLSLLAGGYAYEQYF
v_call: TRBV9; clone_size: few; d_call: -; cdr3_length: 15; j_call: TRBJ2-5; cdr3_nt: TGTGCCAGCAGCGGTCCGCCTGGCCCTCAGGAGACCCAGTACTTC; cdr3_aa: CASSGPPGPQETQYF
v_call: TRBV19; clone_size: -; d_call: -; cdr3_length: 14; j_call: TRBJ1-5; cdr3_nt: TGTGCCAGTAGTCCTCAACAGGGTAATCAGCCCCAGCATTTT; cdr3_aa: CASSPQQGNQPQHF
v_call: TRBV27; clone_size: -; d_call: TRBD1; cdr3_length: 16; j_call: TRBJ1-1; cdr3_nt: TGTGCCAGCAGTTTACGGGACAGGTTCATAAACACTGAAGCTTTCTTT; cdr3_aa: CASSLRDRFINTEAFF
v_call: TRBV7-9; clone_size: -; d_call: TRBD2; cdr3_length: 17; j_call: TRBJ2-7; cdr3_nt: TGTGCCAGCAGCCCCCCGCCCCGGACTAGCGGGTCCTACGAGCAGTACTTC; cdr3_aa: CASSPPPRTSGSYEQYF
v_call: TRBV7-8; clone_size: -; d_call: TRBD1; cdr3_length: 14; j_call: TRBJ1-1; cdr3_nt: TGTGCCAGCAGCTGGGGGACAGTGAACACTGAAGCTTTCTTT; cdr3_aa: CASSWGTVNTEAFF
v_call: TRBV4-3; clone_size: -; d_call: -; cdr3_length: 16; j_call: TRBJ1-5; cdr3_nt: TGCGCCAGCAGCCAAGATAGTAGGGGGGGAAGACAGCCCCAGCATTTT; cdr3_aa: CASSQDSRGGRQPQHF
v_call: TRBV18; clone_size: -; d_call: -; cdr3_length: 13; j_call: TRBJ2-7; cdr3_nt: TGTGCCAGCTCACCGGGACACCCCTACGAGCAGTACTTC; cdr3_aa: CASSPGHPYEQYF
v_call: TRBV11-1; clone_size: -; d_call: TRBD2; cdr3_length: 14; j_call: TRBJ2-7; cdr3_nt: TGTGCCAGCAGCCAACTAGCGGGAGTCCACGAGCAGTACTTC; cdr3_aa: CASSQLAGVHEQYF
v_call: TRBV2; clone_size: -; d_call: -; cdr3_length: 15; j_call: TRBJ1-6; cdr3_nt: TGTGCCAGCAGTGAAATGGGGCAGGGAGGCTCACCCCTCCACTTT; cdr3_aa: CASSEMGQGGSPLHF
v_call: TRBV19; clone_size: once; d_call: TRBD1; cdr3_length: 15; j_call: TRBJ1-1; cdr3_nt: TGTGCCAGTAGTTATTGGACAGGGGGTAACACTGAAGCTTTCTTT; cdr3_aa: CASSYWTGGNTEAFF
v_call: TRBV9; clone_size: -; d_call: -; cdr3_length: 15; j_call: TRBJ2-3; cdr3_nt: TGTGCCAGCAGCGTAGCGTATGGGGGCCCAGATACGCAGTATTTT; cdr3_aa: CASSVAYGGPDTQYF
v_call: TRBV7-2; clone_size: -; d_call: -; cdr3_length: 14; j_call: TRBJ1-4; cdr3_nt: TGTGCCAGCAGCTTCGGACAGTGGGGTGAAAAACTGTTTTTT; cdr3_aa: CASSFGQWGEKLFF
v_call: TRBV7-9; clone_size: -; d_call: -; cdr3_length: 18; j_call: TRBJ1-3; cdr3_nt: TGTGCCAGCAGCTTATCACGGGACACCGGTAACTCTGGAAACACCATATATTTT; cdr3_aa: CASSLSRDTGNSGNTIYF
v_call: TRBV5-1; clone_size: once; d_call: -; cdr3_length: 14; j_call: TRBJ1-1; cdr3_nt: TGCGCCAGCAGCTTGGCCTACCAGAACACTGAAGCTTTCTTT; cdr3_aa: CASSLAYQNTEAFF
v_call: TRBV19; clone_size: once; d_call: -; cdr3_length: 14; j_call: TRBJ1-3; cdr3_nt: TGTGCCAGTAGTCGGGACTTGAGGGGAAACACCATATATTTT; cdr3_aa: CASSRDLRGNTIYF
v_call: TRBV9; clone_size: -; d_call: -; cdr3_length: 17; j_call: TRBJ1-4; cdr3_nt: TGTGCCAGCAGCCCACGTATGGCGTTGGGGAGAGAGGAAAAACTGTTTTTT; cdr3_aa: CASSPRMALGREEKLFF
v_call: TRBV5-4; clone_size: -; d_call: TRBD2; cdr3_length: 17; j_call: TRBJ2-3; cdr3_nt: TGTGCCAGCAGCTTGGGTTTACTAGCGGGGGCCACAGATACGCAGTATTTT; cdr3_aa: CASSLGLLAGATDTQYF
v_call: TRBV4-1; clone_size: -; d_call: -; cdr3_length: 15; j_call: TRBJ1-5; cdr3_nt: TGCGCCAGCAGCCAAGAAGGTGGGCTTGAGCAGCCCCAGCATTTT; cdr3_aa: CASSQEGGLEQPQHF
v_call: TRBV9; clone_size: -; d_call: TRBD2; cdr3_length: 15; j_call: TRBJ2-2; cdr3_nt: TGTGCCAGCAGAGACACTAGCGGGAGCCCCGGGGAGCTGTTTTTT; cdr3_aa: CASRDTSGSPGELFF
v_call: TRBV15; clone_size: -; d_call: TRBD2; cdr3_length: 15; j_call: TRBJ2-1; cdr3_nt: TGTGCCACCAGCCCTCTAGCGGGAGGGCCTAAGGAGCAGTTCTTC; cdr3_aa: CATSPLAGGPKEQFF
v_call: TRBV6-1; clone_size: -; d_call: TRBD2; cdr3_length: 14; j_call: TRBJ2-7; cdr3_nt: TGTGCCAGCAGTGAAGGGACTAGCGGCTACGAGCAGTACTTC; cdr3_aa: CASSEGTSGYEQYF
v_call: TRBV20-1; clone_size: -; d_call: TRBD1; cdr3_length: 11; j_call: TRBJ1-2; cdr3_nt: TGCAGTGCCCCCGGGACAGATGGCTACACCTTC; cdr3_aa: CSAPGTDGYTF
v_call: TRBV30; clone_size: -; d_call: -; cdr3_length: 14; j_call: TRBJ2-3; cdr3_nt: TGTGCCTGGAGTGTGTCCAAGCCGAAAGATACGCAGTATTTT; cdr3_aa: CAWSVSKPKDTQYF
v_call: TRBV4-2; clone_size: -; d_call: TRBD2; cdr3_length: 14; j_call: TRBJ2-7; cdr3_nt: TGTGCCAGCAGCCAACTTAGCGGGAGTAACGAGCAGTACTTC; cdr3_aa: CASSQLSGSNEQYF
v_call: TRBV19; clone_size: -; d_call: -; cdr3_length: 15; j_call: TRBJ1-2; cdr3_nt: TGTGCCAGTAGTATTCCGGGAAGTTATGGCTATGGCTACACCTTC; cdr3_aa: CASSIPGSYGYGYTF
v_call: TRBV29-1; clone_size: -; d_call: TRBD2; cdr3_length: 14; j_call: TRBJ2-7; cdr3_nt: TGCAGCGTTGAAGTTTCTAGCGGGATCAACGAGCAGTACTTC; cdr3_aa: CSVEVSSGINEQYF
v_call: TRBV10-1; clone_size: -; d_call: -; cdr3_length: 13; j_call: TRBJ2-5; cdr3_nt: TGCGTCAGCAGTGCGGGACAGCAAGAGACCCAGTACTTC; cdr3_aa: CVSSAGQQETQYF
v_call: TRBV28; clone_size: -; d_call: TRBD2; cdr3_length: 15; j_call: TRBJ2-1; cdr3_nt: TGTGCCAGCAGCCCTCTAGCGGGGGGTTACAATGAGCAGTTCTTC; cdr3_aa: CASSPLAGGYNEQFF
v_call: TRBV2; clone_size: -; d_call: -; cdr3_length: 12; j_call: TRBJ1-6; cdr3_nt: TGTGCCAGCAGACAGGAACGTTCACCCCTCCACTTT; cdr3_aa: CASRQERSPLHF
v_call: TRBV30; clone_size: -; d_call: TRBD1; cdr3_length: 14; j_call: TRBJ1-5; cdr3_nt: TGTGCCTGGAGTGAAGGGACAGGAAGTCAGCCCCAGCATTTT; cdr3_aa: CAWSEGTGSQPQHF
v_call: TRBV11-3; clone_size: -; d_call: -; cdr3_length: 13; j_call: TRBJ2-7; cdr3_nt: TGTGCCAGCAGCTTAGATGAGCGGAGGGAGCAGTACTTC; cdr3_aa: CASSLDERREQYF
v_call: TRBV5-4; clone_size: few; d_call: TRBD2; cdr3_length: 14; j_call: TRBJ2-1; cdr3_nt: TGTGCCAGCAGCTTCCGAGCGGGAGCGTTTGAGCAGTTCTTC; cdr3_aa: CASSFRAGAFEQFF
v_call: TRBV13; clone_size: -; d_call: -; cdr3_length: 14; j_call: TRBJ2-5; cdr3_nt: TGTGCCAGCACCGGCGGCAGGCCAGGGGAGACCCAGTACTTC; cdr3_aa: CASTGGRPGETQYF
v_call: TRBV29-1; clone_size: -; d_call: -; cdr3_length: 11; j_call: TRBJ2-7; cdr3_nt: TGCAGCGCATCTACCACCTACGAGCAGTACTTC; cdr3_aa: CSASTTYEQYF
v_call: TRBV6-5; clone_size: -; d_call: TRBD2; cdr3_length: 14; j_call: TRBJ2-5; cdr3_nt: TGTGCCAGCAGAATGCTAGCGGGTCAAGAGACCCAGTACTTC; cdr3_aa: CASRMLAGQETQYF
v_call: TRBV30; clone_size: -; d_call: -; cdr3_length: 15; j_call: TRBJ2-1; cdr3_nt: TGTGCCTGGAGTGTATCGGGTGGCCCCTACAATGAGCAGTTCTTC; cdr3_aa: CAWSVSGGPYNEQFF
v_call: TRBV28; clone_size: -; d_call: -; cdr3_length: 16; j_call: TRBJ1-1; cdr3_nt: TGTGCCAGCAGTTCTCCGGGGGGGCGGGGGGACACTGAAGCTTTCTTT; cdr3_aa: CASSSPGGRGDTEAFF
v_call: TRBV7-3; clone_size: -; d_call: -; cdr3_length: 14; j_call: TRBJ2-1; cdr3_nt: TGTGCCAGCAGCTTAACGGCGGGGTACAATGAGCAGTTCTTC; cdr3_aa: CASSLTAGYNEQFF
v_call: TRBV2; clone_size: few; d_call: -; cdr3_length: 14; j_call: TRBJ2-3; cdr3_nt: TGTGCCAGCAGTGACAGATCGAGCACAGATACGCAGTATTTT; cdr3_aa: CASSDRSSTDTQYF
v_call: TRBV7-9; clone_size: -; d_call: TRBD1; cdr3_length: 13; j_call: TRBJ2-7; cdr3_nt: TGTTCCAGCAGCCACGGACAGGCCTACGAGCAGTACTTC; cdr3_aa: CSSSHGQAYEQYF
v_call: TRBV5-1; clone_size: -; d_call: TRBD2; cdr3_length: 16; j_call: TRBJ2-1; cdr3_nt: TGCGCCAGCAGCTTGGCCGGACTAGCGGGGGGGCTTGAGCAGTTCTTC; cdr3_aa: CASSLAGLAGGLEQFF
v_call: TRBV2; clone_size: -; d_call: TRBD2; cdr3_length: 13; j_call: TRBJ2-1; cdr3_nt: TGTGCCAGAACTAGCGGGCTGGGCAATGAGCAGTTCTTC; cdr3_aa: CARTSGLGNEQFF
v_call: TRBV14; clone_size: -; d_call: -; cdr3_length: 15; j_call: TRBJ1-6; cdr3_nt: TGTGCCAGCAGCCACTCCGACAGACAGAATTCACCCCTCCACTTT; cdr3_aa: CASSHSDRQNSPLHF
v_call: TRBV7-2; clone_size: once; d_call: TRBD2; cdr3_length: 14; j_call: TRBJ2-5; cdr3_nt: TGTGCCAGCACCACCCAGGGAGGGCAAGAGACCCAGTACTTC; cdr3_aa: CASTTQGGQETQYF
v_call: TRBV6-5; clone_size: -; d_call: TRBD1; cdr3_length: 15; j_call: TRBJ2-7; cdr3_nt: TGTGCCAGCAGTTACTCGGGGACAGGCCGATACGAGCAGTACTTC; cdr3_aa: CASSYSGTGRYEQYF
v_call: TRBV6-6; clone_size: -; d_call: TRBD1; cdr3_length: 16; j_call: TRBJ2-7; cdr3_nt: TGTGCCAGCAGTTACCCGACAGGGGGCAACTACTACGAGCAGTACTTC; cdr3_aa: CASSYPTGGNYYEQYF
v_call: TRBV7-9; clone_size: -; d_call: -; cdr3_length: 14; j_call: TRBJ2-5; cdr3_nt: TGTGCCAGCAGCTTTCAGACGGACTCAGAGACCCAGTACTTC; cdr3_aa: CASSFQTDSETQYF
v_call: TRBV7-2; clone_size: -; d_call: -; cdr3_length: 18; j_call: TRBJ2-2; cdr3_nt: TGTGCCAGCAGCCAGGGTAGCACCCAACCATATAACACCGGGGAGCTGTTTTTT; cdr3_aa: CASSQGSTQPYNTGELFF
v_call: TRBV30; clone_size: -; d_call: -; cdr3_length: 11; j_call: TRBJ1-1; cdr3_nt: TGTGCCTGGAGTATCAGGGCCGAAGCTTTCTTT; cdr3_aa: CAWSIRAEAFF
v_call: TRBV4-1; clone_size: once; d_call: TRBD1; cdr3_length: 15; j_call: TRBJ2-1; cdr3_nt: TGCGCCAGCAGCCTCACGGACAGGGGATGGAGTGAGCAGTTCTTC; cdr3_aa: CASSLTDRGWSEQFF
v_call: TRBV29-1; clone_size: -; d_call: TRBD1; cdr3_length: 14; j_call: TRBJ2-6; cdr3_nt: TGCAGCGCGGGACAGGGAGCTGGGGCCAACGTCCTGACTTTC; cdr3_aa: CSAGQGAGANVLTF
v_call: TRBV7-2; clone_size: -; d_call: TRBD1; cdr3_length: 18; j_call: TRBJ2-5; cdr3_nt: TGTGCCAGCAGCCGACCTTCAACAGGGGGCCCATCCCAAGAGACCCAGTACTTC; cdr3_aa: CASSRPSTGGPSQETQYF
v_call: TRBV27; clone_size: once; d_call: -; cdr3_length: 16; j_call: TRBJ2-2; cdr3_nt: TGTGCCAGCAGTTTAGCAGGGGCTCCAGTTATCGGGGAGCTGTTTTTT; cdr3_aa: CASSLAGAPVIGELFF